This TCR beta chain derives from a study of glioma-infiltrating T cells after dendritic cell vaccination. The wider study: Patients received autologous tumor lysate-pulsed dendritic cell vaccination between the early 2000s and the early 2010s. Whole-study findings and limits: Only a small number of patients had complete blood and tumor samples.

The PCR used 60 V beta and 13 J beta primers. The method was immunoSEQ multiplex PCR; TCRdb's version includes in-frame clones alone and lacks a portion of them. The table includes around 78,000 clones, 85% detected once. Time point defined: after dendritic cell vaccination, including at tumor progression/relapse. About this clone: Its antigen remains unknown.

This clonotype originated in a human donor with glioblastoma. This specimen was blood, taken after dendritic cell vaccination.

CDR3 coding DNA: TGTGCCAGCAGCTCGCAAACAGGGGGAAAATACAATGAGCAGTTCTTC. Amino acid sequence: CASSSQTGGKYNEQFF. The chain uses TRBV7-8 and TRBJ2-1, with TRBD1 matching over 8 bases. The CDR3 runs to 16 residues. J gave up 4 bases and V 4 bases, and 9 bases lay outside the gene matches. Germline V gene sequence: CDR1 SGHVS, CDR2 FQNEAQ.